The clone carrying this TCR beta chain was recorded a few times. Trimming shortened V by 1 base and J by 8 bases, and 23 bases separated the two germline ends. CDR1 and CDR2 (germline): SGHNT, YENEEA. The CDR3 spans 17 residues. The data were obtained in a study of blood T cell repertoires in COVID-19. Study information: Material from acute and convalescent COVID-19 was sourced from the United States, Italy and Spain. PBMCs, B-cell-depleted T cells, or T cells provided the cDNA or gDNA that made up the material.

Seattle patients were enrolled while actively infected and followed longitudinally. Study processing details: Using reference gene primer amplification, nucleated cell counts were estimated. Generated by immunoSEQ multiplex PCR, the TCRdb table keeps only in-frame clones and is missing some. D and trimming come from the DNA, and the V and J calls and clone size come from that table. Of over 130,000 clones in the sample, about 87% were seen once. The source material was peripheral blood. The sequence was obtained from a human donor with COVID-19, enrolled during active disease. The donor label of this sample is uncertain. J is TRBJ1-2 and V is TRBV11-3; tentatively, D is TRBD1 (6 bases). The CDR3 DNA is TGTGCCAGCAGCTTAGGTGGCTTCTTGGCTAGGGGGAGAGGCTACACCTTC. Its protein is CASSLGGFLARGRGYTF.